The clone carrying this T cell receptor (beta chain) has a handful of counts. The entry originates in a study of control samples from healthy donors and cancer patients. The protocol was immunoSEQ multiplex PCR, while the TCRdb copy is restricted to in-frame clones and leaves out a portion. The profile shows roughly 73,000 clones, around 94% of them singletons. The CDR3 contains 15 residues. The ends were cut back, 1 base at V and 6 bases at J, with 12 bases in the middle. CDR1 is MDHEN, CDR2 SYDVKM, per germline. The genes are TRBV28 and TRBJ2-2, with D possibly being TRBD2 (5 bases). This receptor was taken from an older woman in good health. Sample: blood. CDR3 bases: TGTGCCAGCAGTTTATTGCCAAACGGGGCCGGGGAGCTGTTTTTT. This encodes CASSLLPNGAGELFF.